Shown below are 6 T cell receptor beta chains from a single sample sequenced in a study of cytomegalovirus exposure and HLA in healthy donors. The PCR had 60 Vbeta and 13 Jbeta primers. Clones were read by immunoSEQ multiplex PCR, and TCRdb kept only the in-frame ones, dropping some. The table records some 120,000 clones, 60% to 85% of them present only once. Sequenced: PBMCs. These TCRs come from a man younger than 40 in good health and CMV-seronegative.

The chain carries TRBV18 and TRBJ2-7, with D unclear. The germline V gene has CDR1 KGHSH and CDR2 LQKENI. Trimming pared 3 bases from V and 1 base from J, leaving 10 bases between. The CDR3 spans 14 residues. The CDR3 reads CASSPTVQSYEQYF. CDR3 DNA: TGTGCCAGCTCACCCACGGTACAGTCCTACGAGCAGTACTTC. Looking up the rest from reference TRBV18 and TRBJ2-7 gives the full variable domain: NAGVMQNPRHLVRRRGQEARLRCSPMKGHSHVYWYRQLPEEGLKFMVYLQKENIIDESGMPKERFSAEFPKEGPSILRIQQVVRGDSAAYFCASSPTVQSYEQYFGPGTRLTVT.

The gene calls are TRBV15 and TRBJ2-1; a weak D match, TRBD2 (5 bases). CDR1 is LNHNV, CDR2 YYDKDF, per germline (reference sequence). Deletions cut 1 base from V and 0 bases from J, with 10 bases between. This CDR3 has 16 residues. The CDR3 nucleotides are TGTGCCACCAGCAGAGGCGAGGGAGCCTCCTACAATGAGCAGTTCTTC. Translating gives CATSRGEGASYNEQFF.

This clone turned up a few times. This chain connects TRBV9 to TRBJ2-5; perhaps TRBD2 as D (5 bases). Trimming removed 1 base at V and 5 bases at J, with 9 bases between. This CDR3 region has 13 residues. Germline loops: CDR1 SGDLS, CDR2 YYNGEE. CDR3 nucleotides: TGTGCCAGCAGCGTAAGAGGGTGGGAGACCCAGTACTTC. As protein: CASSVRGWETQYF. Drawing the rest from reference TRBV9 and TRBJ2-5, the complete variable domain is DSGVTQTPKHLITATGQRVTLRCSPRSGDLSVYWYQQSLDQGLQFLIQYYNGEERAKGNILERFSAQQFPDLHSELNLSSLELGDSALYFCASSVRGWETQYFGPGTRLLVL.

This chain uses TRBV11-2 with TRBJ2-5, with a possible D match to TRBD2 (6 bases). With 5 bases removed from V and 8 bases from J, the gap between germline ends came to 21 bases. Germline values: CDR1 SGHAT, CDR2 FQNNGV. The CDR3 contains 15 residues. For the CDR3, the DNA is TGTGCCAGCAGCCCAACGCGGGGAGGTCAATATACCCAGTACTTC. It is translated as CASSPTRGGQYTQYF.

This clone was seen more than once but under ten times. V usage is TRBV28 and J usage is TRBJ2-7, with 8 positions matching TRBD2. The CDR3 is 14 amino acids. From germline, CDR1 is MDHEN and CDR2 SYDVKM. V lost 8 bases to trimming and J lost 0 bases; unmatched junction nucleotides: 6. DNA for the CDR3: TGTGCCAGCGCGAATAGCGGGAACTCCTACGAGCAGTACTTC. It yields the protein CASANSGNSYEQYF.

The rearrangement joins TRBV27 to TRBJ1-5; D unresolved. Trimming stripped 3 bases from V and 0 bases from J, with 3 bases between. Germline CDR1 reads MNHEY; CDR2 reads SMNVEV (reference sequence). The CDR3 is 13 amino acids. This CDR3 reads CASSFYSNQPQHF. The CDR3 DNA reads TGTGCCAGCAGTTTTTATAGCAATCAGCCCCAGCATTTT.